What follows are 16 T cell receptor beta chains derived from one specimen sequenced in a study of tumor-infiltrating lymphocytes in primary liver carcinoma. Blood RNA was derived from unsorted whole blood, and germline DNA was extracted too. From 450 to 550 ng total RNA, TCR beta cDNA was generated with a primer in the constant region. Construction of TCR beta libraries relied on three successive nested multiplex PCR rounds employing slightly modified ARM-PCR. With TRBV1-TRBV30 forward primers and a C-beta reverse primer, the first two PCR rounds were run for 10 to 11 cycles each. One entry per CDR3 protein results from TCRdb running MiXCR on the multiplex PCR reads. The table includes roughly 330,000 distinct CDR3 sequences, approximately 65% detected once. The material sequenced was peripheral blood. The receptors derive from a man in his forties or fifties with primary liver carcinoma and hepatitis B virus infection.

In regard to this clonotype: One base away lies a much larger clone, so this may be a sequencing read error. The rearrangement links TRBV29-1 to TRBJ2-1; perhaps D is TRBD1 or TRBD2 (5 bases each). The CDR3 runs 14 residues. The germline gives CDR1 SQVTM, CDR2 ANQGSEA. The CDR3 region is CSADTGTKNNEQSF. DNA of the CDR3: TGCAGCGCTGATACCGGGACGAAGAACAATGAGCAGTCCTTC.

For this clonotype: One base away lies a much larger clone, so this may be a sequencing read error. The V gene is TRBV12-3 or TRBV12-4, the J gene TRBJ2-7, with 10 bases aligning to TRBD2. The CDR3 is 14 amino acids. The CDR3 spells CASSLAGATHEQYF. In nucleotides, the CDR3 is TGTGCCAGCAGTCTAGCGGGAGCTACCCACGAGCAGTACTTC.

The chain links TRBV11-2 to TRBJ2-5; the D gene is possibly TRBD1 (6 bases). The V gene's germline CDR1 is SGHAT and CDR2 FQNNGV. The CDR3 length is 13 residues. V gave up 6 bases and J gave up 5 bases, with 13 bases separating them. CDR3 sequence reads: CASRPITGETQYF. CDR3 coding DNA: TGTGCCAGCAGACCAATTACAGGGGAGACCCAGTACTTC.

In its sample, this clonotype was seen a few times. V usage is TRBV10-3 and J usage is TRBJ1-1; D remains unclear. The V end lost 10 bases, the J end lost 0 bases, and 12 bases lay between the germline ends. Germline V gene data show CDR1 as ENHRY and CDR2 as SYGVKD. There are 13 residues in the CDR3. The CDR3 nucleotides are TGTGCCAACCAATTCAACATGAACACTGAAGCTTTCTTT. Encoded protein: CANQFNMNTEAFF.

The chain links TRBV14 to TRBJ2-5, with D unresolved. CDR3 length equals 15 residues. CDR1 is SGHDN, CDR2 FVKESK, per germline. V shed 1 base and J shed 0 bases, with 9 bases lying between them. The CDR3 DNA reads as TGTGCCAGCAGCCAAGTTCTGGGTAACCAAGAGACCCAGTACTTC. Amino acids: CASSQVLGNQETQYF.

With regard to this clonotype: One end of the junction is discordant with germline, which a read error may explain. The rearrangement joins TRBV11-2 to TRBJ2-1; TRBD1 is a possible D gene (5 bases). Germline CDR1 reads SGHAT; CDR2 reads FQNNGV. The CDR3 is 15 amino acids. The CDR3 here is CVSSPLPDSYNEQFF. CDR3 sequence (DNA): TGTGTCAGCAGCCCATTACCTGACAGCTACAATGAGCAGTTCTTC.

This chain uses TRBV5-1 with TRBJ1-1; D not resolved. CDR1 is SGHRS, CDR2 YFSETQ, per germline. V was trimmed by 4 bases and J by 2 bases, leaving 9 bases between them. This CDR3 comprises 13 residues. In DNA form, the CDR3 reads TGCGCCAGCAGCCTCAAGCTCAACACTGAAGCTTTCTTT. It is translated as CASSLKLNTEAFF.

The J gene is TRBJ1-1, the V gene TRBV12-3 or TRBV12-4; D perhaps matches TRBD1 (5 bases). V was trimmed by 7 bases and J by 5 bases, leaving 17 bases between them. This CDR3 spans 14 amino acids. CDR3 sequence: CASIRQGWGTEAFF. The DNA for the CDR3 is TGTGCCAGCATCCGCCAGGGCTGGGGAACTGAAGCTTTCTTT.

For this clonotype: With a much larger clone just one base away, this may be a read error. The chain uses TRBV6-1 and TRBJ1-2; TRBD1 might be the D (5 bases). V shed 1 base and J shed 7 bases, with 13 bases lying between them. The length of the CDR3 is 14 residues. CDR1 MNHNS and CDR2 SASEGT come from the germline V gene. This chain's CDR3 is CASSEGARVTGYTF. The DNA of the CDR3 is TGTGCCAGCAGTGAAGGCGCCAGGGTTACTGGCTACACCTTC.

The table lists this clonotype with many counts. J is TRBJ2-7 and V is TRBV6-1; D not certain. Trimming took 2 bases from V and 3 from J, leaving 11 bases between them. CDR3 length equals 14 residues. The germline V gene encodes CDR1 MNHNS and CDR2 SASEGT. The CDR3 loop is CASSERRDGYEQYF. CDR3 nucleotides: TGTGCCAGCAGTGAACGGCGTGATGGCTACGAGCAGTACTTC.

In regard to this clonotype: The missing conserved phenylalanine or tryptophan at the end of this CDR3 makes a read error likely. The rearrangement joins TRBV28 to TRBJ1-2; 7 nucleotides align to TRBD1. The CDR3 totals 13 residues. Looked up from germline, CDR1 is MDHEN and CDR2 is SYDVKM. V shed 6 bases and J 7 bases; nucleotides not matched to a gene: 8. CDR3 DNA sequence: TGTGCCAGCAGACCAGGACAGGTATCTGGCTACACCCTC. Translation gives CASRPGQVSGYTL.

CDR3 nucleotides: TGTGCCAGCCTCAGTGGAGGGGTTAACACCGGGGAGCTGTTTTTT. It is translated as CASLSGGVNTGELFF. V is TRBV6-6 and J is TRBJ2-2, with D perhaps matching TRBD2 (6 bases). Trimming removed 8 bases from V and 2 bases from J, with 15 bases in between. Germline CDR1 is MNHNY and CDR2 is SVGAGI (reference sequence). This CDR3 is built from 15 residues.

Comments on this clonotype: The conserved phenylalanine or tryptophan normally closing the CDR3 is absent here, so this likely arose from a read error. The chain employs TRBV10-2 and TRBJ1-3; D is ambiguous. The germline V gene encodes CDR1 WSHSY and CDR2 SAAADI. Trimming cost V 6 bases and J 3 bases, with 6 bases left between them. The CDR3 sequence is 12 residues long. The CDR3 spells CASSLNGNTIYL. DNA of the CDR3: TGCGCCAGCAGCTTGAATGGAAACACCATATATCTT.

The chain employs TRBV30 and TRBJ2-1; tentatively, D is TRBD1 (5 bases). V was trimmed by 1 base and J by 4 bases, leaving 8 bases between them. The CDR3 is made up of 13 amino acids. The germline CDR1 and CDR2 sequences are GTSNPN and SVGIG (reference sequence). Written as DNA, the CDR3 is TGTGCCTGGAGTGAACAGGCTTACAATGAGCAGTTCTTC. Residues: CAWSEQAYNEQFF.

The chain uses TRBV6-1 and TRBJ2-7; 9 positions agree with TRBD1. Germline lookup yields CDR1 MNHNS and CDR2 SASEGT. The trim removed 4 bases at V and 2 bases at J, leaving 6 bases unmatched. The CDR3 has 15 residues. CDR3 DNA sequence: TGTGCCAGCAGTGCAACCGGGACAGGGCCCTACGAGCAGTACTTC. It translates to CASSATGTGPYEQYF.

As regards this clonotype: The junction shows a germline mismatch at one end, possibly a read error. The chain recombines TRBV4-3 with TRBJ2-3; possibly TRBD2 for D (5 bases). Germline V gene lookup returns CDR1 LGHNA and CDR2 YSLEER. The CDR3 has 13 residues. For the CDR3, the DNA is TGCGCCAGCAGCCAAGGGACTTCACATACGCAGTATTTC. The encoded protein is CASSQGTSHTQYF.